The text below deals with one TCR beta chain. In this sample, this clonotype turned up a few times. The target of this receptor is not known. Nothing much larger sits one base from this clone, and base qualities are not available. The data were taken from a study of T-cell memory formation after mild COVID-19 (dated by TCRdb to the early 2020s). In the study overall: TCR sequence clusters from the two donors were largely donor specific. T-cell clones expanding and contracting after mild COVID-19 in two donors were tracked by longitudinal TCRalpha and TCRbeta repertoire sequencing. The cohort was made up of two young adult volunteers, one female and one male, who were previously healthy. The research as a whole found: The detection of some responding clones in pre-infection memory suggests that pre-existing cross-reactive memory T cells joined the SARS-CoV-2 response. Contracting CD4+ clones were found mainly in CM and EM memory subsets, while CD8+ clones were enriched in EMRA. Balanced CD4/CD8 phenotypes were observed for clones contracting from day 15 to 85, whereas a bias towards CD4+ was observed for a second wave of clones expanding from day 15 to 37. Only two mild cases were covered by the study, and larger cohorts that include severe cases with pre-infection samples were considered necessary. SARS-CoV-2 specificity was not confirmed for the second-wave clones peaking on day 37.

Between the V and J ends, shortened by 5 bases and 3 bases respectively, the junction contains 22 bases. The CDR3 starts with the cysteine, ends with the phenylalanine, and has 18 residues. The only DNA kept is the CDR3, 54 bases in frame from the first base. Reading the germline V gene gives CDR1 SGHTA and CDR2 FQGNSA. The instrument was an Illumina NovaSeq 6000. TCRalpha and TCRbeta cDNA libraries were constructed by 5'RACE with constant-segment primers, with sample barcodes and unique molecular identifiers being introduced. Trizol reagent was used to extract RNA from every sample. Library amplification was performed in two PCR steps, and a second sample barcode and Illumina TruSeq adapters were introduced in the second step. Sequencing of the libraries was done on an Illumina NovaSeq, producing 2 x 150 bp paired-end reads. The study's own analysis went as follows. With migec v1.2.7, reads were demultiplexed and then collapsed into UMI-guided consensus sequences. Using mixcr v2.1.11, UMI consensuses were aligned to TRA and TRB V and J templates and then assembled into clonotypes. Expanded or contracted clonotypes were those called significant by both edgeR and NoisET, with noise models trained on biological replicates. For edgeR calls, the cutoffs were a false discovery rate-adjusted p below 0.01 and a log2 fold-change threshold of 1. As an exploratory analysis of dynamics, max-normalized trajectories of the 1000 most abundant clonotypes were examined by PCA with hierarchical clustering. The CD4 or CD8 phenotype of responding clones was assigned using the separately sequenced CD4+ and CD8+ repertoires. TCRdb trimmed the raw reads at Q25, called clones with MiXCR and kept productive beta chains. Each entry merges the rows of one CDR3 protein and shows their most common DNA and genes. V and J calls and clone size were set by TCRdb, not the authors. The sample data list approximately 210,000 distinct CDR3 sequences, and over 9.5% of these were observed just once. The ten largest clones capture approximately 3% of the sample.

Ficoll-Paque density gradient centrifugation was used to isolate PBMCs. The sequence derives from a man between 18 and 29 years old who had mild COVID-19 (a few samples of this study predate the infection). The sample titles of this study are shuffled in the database, so cell type and time point are left out; the donor was told from shared clones. The sequencing sample was made of PBMCs or a T cell subset sorted from them (not recorded which). The chain couples TRBV7-2 to TRBJ2-2; the D element might be TRBD1 or TRBD2, as each aligns at 6 bases. DNA sequence: TGTGCCAGCAGCCGTATAGGGAAGGGGGGCATGGACACCGGGGAGCTGTTTTTT. Its translation is CASSRIGKGGMDTGELFF.